This T cell receptor (beta chain) was documented in a study of blood T cell repertoires in COVID-19. About the study: Nucleic acid was either cDNA or gDNA, and it came from T cells, B-cell-depleted T cells, or PBMCs.

In the authors' workflow: The authors estimated nucleated cell counts from reference gene primer amplification. The table came from immunoSEQ multiplex PCR; TCRdb's copy has only in-frame clones and leaves some out. Clone size and V and J calls were adopted from that table, with D and trimming inferred from the DNA. The sample carries roughly 200,000 clones, 80% to 90% recorded once. The CDR3 has 12 amino acids. Trimming removed 4 bases from V and 8 bases from J, with 8 bases in between. CDR1 is SGHTA, CDR2 FQGTGA, per germline. The rearrangement joins TRBV7-3 to TRBJ2-2; tentatively, D is TRBD1 (5 bases). This clonotype was sampled from a woman in her 40s with acute COVID-19. Specimen: PBMCs or T cells enriched from blood (not recorded which). CDR3: CASSSRTGELFF. CDR3 DNA sequence: TGTGCCAGCAGCTCCCGGACAGGGGAGCTGTTTTTT.